This TCR beta chain was captured by sequencing in a study of CD8+ T cells in alopecia areata. Study-wide points: Under tofacitinib, fewer expanded CD8+ clones appeared among the top 100 scalp clones. Greater clonality was observed in lesional scalp samples, especially alopecia totalis/universalis, versus normal scalp.

As the sequencing template, cDNA was produced by extracting RNA and reverse transcribing it. The protocol was immunoSEQ multiplex PCR, while the TCRdb copy is restricted to in-frame clones and leaves out a portion. The sample has around 60,000 clones, under 60% seen once. The CDR3 contains 15 residues. The V gene end was trimmed by 5 bases and the J gene end by 4 bases; junction bases not matched to a gene: 11. CDR1 GTSNPN and CDR2 SVGIG come from the germline V gene (reference sequence). This sample's treatment: oral pan-JAK inhibitor, 5-10 mg twice daily. Both CD4+ and CD8+ T cells were separated by sorting PBMCs. Only one count was recorded for this clone. Its matching antigen is unknown.

The clonotype was recovered from a human donor with alopecia areata. Sequences were derived from CD8+ T cells sorted from blood, sampled at approximately week 36, from a patient treated with tofacitinib. The chain has TRBV30 and TRBJ2-7, with 10 bases fitting TRBD2. The CDR3 coding sequence is TGTGCCTGGGAGAACTCGGCTAGCGGGAGTTACGAGCAGTACTTC. Encoded protein: CAWENSASGSYEQYF.